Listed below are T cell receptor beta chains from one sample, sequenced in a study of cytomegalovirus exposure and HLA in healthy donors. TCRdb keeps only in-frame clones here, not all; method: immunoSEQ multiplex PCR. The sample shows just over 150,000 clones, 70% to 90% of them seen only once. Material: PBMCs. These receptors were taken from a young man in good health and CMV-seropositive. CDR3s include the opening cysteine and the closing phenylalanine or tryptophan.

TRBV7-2 CASSRVSNQPQHF
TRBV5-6 CASDRDTGELFF
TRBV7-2 CASSWTSGGAGRGEQFF
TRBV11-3 CASSVTIPPETQYF
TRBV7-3 CASSPRTSGGEQFF
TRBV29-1 CSVEGVAGSSTDTQYF
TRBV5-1 CASSYSQELTEAFF
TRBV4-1 CASSQTWREQFF
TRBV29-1 CSVEEGIAGGPGEQFF
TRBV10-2 CASSKTRGLFDTGELFF
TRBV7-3 CASSLAGINNEQFF
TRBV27 CASSPSNSPLHF
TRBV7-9 CASSYQQGPGGEKLFF
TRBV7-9 CASRLGDSELNTEAFF
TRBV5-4 CASSLAGLAPQETQYF
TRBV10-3 CAISDPTVREYDEQFF
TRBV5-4 CASSLEIGTGGHQPQHF
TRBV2 CASMDRQNSQYF
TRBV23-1 CASSQWPTGGPKETQYF
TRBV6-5 CASSYSPPGAAIQQFF
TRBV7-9 CSSSADGTSGGAAQFF
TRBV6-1 CASGTVGYEQYF
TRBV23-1 CASSQWASPQETQYF
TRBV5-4 CASSLDRGPGNSPLHF
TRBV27 CASSGPTDPAYNEQFF
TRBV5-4 CASSLVQGSEAFF
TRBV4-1 CASSPRSGGNTEAFF
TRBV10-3 CAISESGRGDYEQYF
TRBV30 CAWAGQGPNTEAFF
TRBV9 CASSATSGGRGDTQYF
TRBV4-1 CASSQVGRGITEAFF
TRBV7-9 CSSSSGGLPSGNTIYF
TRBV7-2 CASSLDRYTGELFF
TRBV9 CASSVDDGRPGVVQYF
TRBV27 CASSFGRGGQPQHF
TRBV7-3 CASSLTSGVNYNEQFF